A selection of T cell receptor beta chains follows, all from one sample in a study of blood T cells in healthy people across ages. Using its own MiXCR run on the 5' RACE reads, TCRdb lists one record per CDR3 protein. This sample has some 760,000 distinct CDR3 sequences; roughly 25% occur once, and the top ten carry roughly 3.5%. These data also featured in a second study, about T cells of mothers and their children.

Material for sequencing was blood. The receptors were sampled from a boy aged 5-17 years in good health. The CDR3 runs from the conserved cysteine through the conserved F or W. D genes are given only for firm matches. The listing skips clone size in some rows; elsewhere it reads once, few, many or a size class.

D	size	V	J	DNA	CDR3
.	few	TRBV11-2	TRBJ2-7	TGTGCCAGCAGCGCAAGACCGGGGGAGCAGTACTTC	CASSARPGEQYF
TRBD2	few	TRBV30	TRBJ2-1	TGTGCCTGGAGCCTAGCGGGATATGAGCAGTTCTTC	CAWSLAGYEQFF
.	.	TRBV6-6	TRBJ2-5	TGTGCCAGCAGGCCGGCGCAGGGGGGGGAGACCCAGTACTTC	CASRPAQGGETQYF
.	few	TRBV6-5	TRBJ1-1	TGTGCCAGCAGTTACTCGAACGGGATGAACACTGAAGCTTTCTTT	CASSYSNGMNTEAFF
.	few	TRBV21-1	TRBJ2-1	TGTGCCAGCAGCAAAGAGGGGGACAGGGCGCACAATGAGCAGTTCTTC	CASSKEGDRAHNEQFF
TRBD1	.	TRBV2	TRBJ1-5	TGTGCCAGCAGGGACAGGTGGGGGAGCAATCAGCCCCAGCATTTT	CASRDRWGSNQPQHF
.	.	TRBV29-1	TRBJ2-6	TGCAGCGTTGTCTTCAGCAACTCTGGGGCCAACGTCCTGACTTTC	CSVVFSNSGANVLTF
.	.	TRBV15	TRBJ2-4	TGTGCCACCAGCGGACCCGGGACCCAAGCCAAAAACATTCAGTACTTC	CATSGPGTQAKNIQYF
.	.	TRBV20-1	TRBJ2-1	TGCAGTGCTTGGGACAACAAATACCTCGGGGATGAGCAGTTCTTC	CSAWDNKYLGDEQFF
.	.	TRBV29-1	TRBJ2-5	TGCAGCGTTGAAACAGGGACTGGACAGACCCAGTACTTC	CSVETGTGQTQYF
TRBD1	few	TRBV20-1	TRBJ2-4	TGCAGTGCGAGAATCCGGGACAGGGGGATGAACATTCAGTACTTC	CSARIRDRGMNIQYF
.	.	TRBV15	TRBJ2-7	TGTGCCACCAGCAGAGACCCCTACGAGCAGTACTTC	CATSRDPYEQYF
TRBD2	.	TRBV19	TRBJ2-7	TGTGCCAGTAGTATAGGAAGCGGGGGGCCCGACTACGAGCAGTACTTC	CASSIGSGGPDYEQYF
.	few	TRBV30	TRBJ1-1	TGTGCCTGGAGTATCGAGTTGGTTCGGGGCACTGAAGCTTTCTTT	CAWSIELVRGTEAFF
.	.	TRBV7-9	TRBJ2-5	TGTGCCAGCAGCTTATCAGCGTCCCCCTTGGAGACCCAGTACTTC	CASSLSASPLETQYF
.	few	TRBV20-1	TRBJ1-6	TGCAGTGCTAGAGATCTCGGGACCCAACCTCCAAATTCACCCCTCCACTTT	CSARDLGTQPPNSPLHF
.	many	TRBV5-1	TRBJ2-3	TGCGCCAGCAGCTTGGGGGCTAGCACAGATACGCAGTATTTT	CASSLGASTDTQYF
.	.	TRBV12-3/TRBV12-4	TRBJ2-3	TGTGCCAGCAGTCAAATGACAGTGAGCACAGATATGCAGTATTTT	CASSQMTVSTDMQYF
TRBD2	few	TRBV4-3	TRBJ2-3	TGCGCCAGCAGCCGCGATGCAGGACTAGCGGGACTAATTAGCACAGATACGCAGTATTTT	CASSRDAGLAGLISTDTQYF
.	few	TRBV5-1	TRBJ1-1	TGCGCCAGCAGCTCTAGGACAGTCGATCCATTCCGTTCTGAAGCTTTCTTT	CASSSRTVDPFRSEAFF
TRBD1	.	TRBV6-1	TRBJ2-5	TGTGCCAGCAGTGAAGCTGGGACAGGGGGCTGGGAAGAGACCCAGTACTTC	CASSEAGTGGWEETQYF
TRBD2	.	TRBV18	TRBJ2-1	TGTGCCAGCTCCCCCGGACTAGCGGGTAGTTATGAGCAGTTCTTC	CASSPGLAGSYEQFF
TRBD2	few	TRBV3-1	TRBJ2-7	TGTGCCAGCAGCCTAGGGACTAGCGGGAGATTCCGAGCCTACGAGCAGTACTTC	CASSLGTSGRFRAYEQYF
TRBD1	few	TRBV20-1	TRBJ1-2	TGCAGTGCTAGACCGGGACAGGTAGAGGCCGGCTACACCTTC	CSARPGQVEAGYTF
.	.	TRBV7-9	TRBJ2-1	TGTGCCAGCAGCTTACTGGATAGGCATCGCTCCTACAATGAGCAGTTCTTC	CASSLLDRHRSYNEQFF
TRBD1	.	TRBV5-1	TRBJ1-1	TGCGCCAGCAGCTTAGGGCTGCGGACAGGGGGATACACTGAAGCTTTCTTT	CASSLGLRTGGYTEAFF
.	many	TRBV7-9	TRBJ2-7	TGTGCCAGCAGCTCGGCAGGTTCCTACGAGCAGTACTTC	CASSSAGSYEQYF
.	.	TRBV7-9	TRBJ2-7	TGTGCCAGCAGCTGGGACCTTAGCCCATACGAGCAGTACTTC	CASSWDLSPYEQYF
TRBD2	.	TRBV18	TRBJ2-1	TGTGCCAGCTCACCAGGCGGGGGGGCCATCGAGCAGTTCTTC	CASSPGGGAIEQFF
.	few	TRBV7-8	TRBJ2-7	TGTGCCAGCAGCTTAGCGCTATCGGCGTCCTTC	CASSLALSASF
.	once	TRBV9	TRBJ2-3	TGTGCCAGCAGCGTAGGGTCTTCGGTCACAGATACGCAGTATTTT	CASSVGSSVTDTQYF
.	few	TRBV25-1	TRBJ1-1	TGTGCCAGCAGTGAAACCGGGCGGGCGTATGGGGCTTTCTTT	CASSETGRAYGAFF
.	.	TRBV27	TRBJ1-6	TGTGCCAGCAGAAAGATTGGGGGACTTGATAATTCACCCCTCCACTTT	CASRKIGGLDNSPLHF
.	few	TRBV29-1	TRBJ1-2	TGCAGCGTGGGGGGAGGAAGCGACTATGGCTACACCTTC	CSVGGGSDYGYTF
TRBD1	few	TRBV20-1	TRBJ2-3	TGCAGTGCTCCCCCGATGGACAGGGGATGGACAGATACGCAGTATTTT	CSAPPMDRGWTDTQYF
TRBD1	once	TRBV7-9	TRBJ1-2	TGTGCCAGCAGCTTAGAGGGACAGGGGCATGACTACACCTTC	CASSLEGQGHDYTF
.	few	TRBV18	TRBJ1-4	TGTACCAGCTCAGGAACAGGGTCGGCTAATGAAAAACTGTTTTTT	CTSSGTGSANEKLFF
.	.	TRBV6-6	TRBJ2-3	TGTGCCAGCAGCAGGGGTTTTCAAGATACGCAGTATTTT	CASSRGFQDTQYF
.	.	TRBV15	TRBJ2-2	TGTGCCACCAGCGAAAAGGCTGGTGGTACAGGGAGGACCGGGGAGCTGTTTTTT	CATSEKAGGTGRTGELFF
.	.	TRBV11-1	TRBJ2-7	TGTGCCAGCAGCTTCACGGGGGCCTACGAGCAGTACTTC	CASSFTGAYEQYF
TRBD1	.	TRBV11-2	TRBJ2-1	TGTGCCAGCAGCTTAGAGCAGGGGGACAGAGGCAATGAGCAGTTCTTC	CASSLEQGDRGNEQFF
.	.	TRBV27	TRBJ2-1	TGTGCCAGCCGCCCCCTGGGCGTGAGTGAGCAGTTCTTC	CASRPLGVSEQFF
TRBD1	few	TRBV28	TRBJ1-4	TGTGCCAGCAGTTTGGACAGGGGGGGAAAACTGTTTTTT	CASSLDRGGKLFF
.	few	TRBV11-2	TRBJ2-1	TGTGCCAGCAGAACTTGGGGGACATATACCTACAATGAGCAGTTCTTC	CASRTWGTYTYNEQFF
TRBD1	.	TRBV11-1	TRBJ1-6	TGTGCCAGCAGCCCGACTGGACAGGCCCTGGACTTT	CASSPTGQALDF
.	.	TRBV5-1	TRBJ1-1	TGCGCCAGCATCCGGGACGGGGGGATGGACACTGAAGCTTTCTTT	CASIRDGGMDTEAFF
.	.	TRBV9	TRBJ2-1	TGTGCCAGCAGCCAACGGTCAATGTACTGGGGGGAATCCTACAATGAGCAGTTCTTC	CASSQRSMYWGESYNEQFF